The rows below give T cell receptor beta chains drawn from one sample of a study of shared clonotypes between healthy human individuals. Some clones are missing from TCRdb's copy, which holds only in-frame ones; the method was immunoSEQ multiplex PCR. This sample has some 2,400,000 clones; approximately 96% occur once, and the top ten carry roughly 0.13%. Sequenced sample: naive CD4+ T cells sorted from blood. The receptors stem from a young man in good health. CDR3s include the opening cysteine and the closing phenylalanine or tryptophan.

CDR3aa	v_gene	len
CASRRQHPNTGELFF	TRBV7-2	15
CASSPDRVPDYEQYF	TRBV11-2	15
CASSQAGTGESSVEKLFF	TRBV4-1	18
CASSQRDRTDSPLHF	TRBV11-1	15
CAWSQGSTKQETQYF	TRBV30	15
CAWKLAGTVGNEQFF	TRBV30	15
CASSLPGRYGYTF	TRBV5-1	13
CASSQTNSPLHF	TRBV6-6	12
CASSSGDVYNSPLHF	TRBV6-5	15
CASSQGWTNEKLFF	TRBV6-6	14
CSVEWNCLRSNTGELFF	TRBV29-1	17